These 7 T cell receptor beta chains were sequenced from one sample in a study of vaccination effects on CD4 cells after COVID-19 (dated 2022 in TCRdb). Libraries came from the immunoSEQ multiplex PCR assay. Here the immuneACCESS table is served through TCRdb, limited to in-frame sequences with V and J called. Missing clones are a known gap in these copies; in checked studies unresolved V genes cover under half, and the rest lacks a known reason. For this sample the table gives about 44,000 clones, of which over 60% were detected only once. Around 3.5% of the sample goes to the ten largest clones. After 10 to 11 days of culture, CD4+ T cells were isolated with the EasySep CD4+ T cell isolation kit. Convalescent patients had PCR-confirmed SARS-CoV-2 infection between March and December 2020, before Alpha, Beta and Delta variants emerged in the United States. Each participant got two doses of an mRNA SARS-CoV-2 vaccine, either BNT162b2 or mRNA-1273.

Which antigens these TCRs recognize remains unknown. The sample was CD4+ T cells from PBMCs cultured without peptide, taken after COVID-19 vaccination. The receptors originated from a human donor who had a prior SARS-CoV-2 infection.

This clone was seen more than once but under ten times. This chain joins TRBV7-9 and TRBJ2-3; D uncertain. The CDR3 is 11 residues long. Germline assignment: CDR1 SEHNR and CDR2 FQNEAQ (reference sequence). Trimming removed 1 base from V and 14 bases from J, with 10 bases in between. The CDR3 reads CASSLGEVGYF. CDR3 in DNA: TGTGCCAGCAGCTTAGGCGAGGTAGGGTATTTT. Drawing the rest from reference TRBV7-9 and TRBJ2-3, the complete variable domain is DTGVSQNPRHKITKRGQNVTFRCDPISEHNRLYWYRQTLGQGPEFLTYFQNEAQLEKSRLLSDRFSAERPKGSFSTLEIQRTEQGDSAMYLCASSLGEVGYFGPGTRLTVL.

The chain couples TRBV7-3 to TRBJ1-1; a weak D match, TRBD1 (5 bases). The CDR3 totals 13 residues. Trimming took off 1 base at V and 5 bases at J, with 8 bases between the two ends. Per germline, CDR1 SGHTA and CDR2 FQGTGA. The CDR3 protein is CASSLIGGTEAFF. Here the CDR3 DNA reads TGTGCCAGCAGCTTAATTGGGGGGACTGAAGCTTTCTTT.

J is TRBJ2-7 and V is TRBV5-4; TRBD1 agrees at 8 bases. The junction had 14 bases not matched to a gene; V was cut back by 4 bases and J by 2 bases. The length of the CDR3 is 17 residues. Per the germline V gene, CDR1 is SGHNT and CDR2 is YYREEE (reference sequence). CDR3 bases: TGTGCCAGCAGCACCCGGGACAGGCGGTTTTCCCCCTACGAGCAGTACTTC. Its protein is CASSTRDRRFSPYEQYF.

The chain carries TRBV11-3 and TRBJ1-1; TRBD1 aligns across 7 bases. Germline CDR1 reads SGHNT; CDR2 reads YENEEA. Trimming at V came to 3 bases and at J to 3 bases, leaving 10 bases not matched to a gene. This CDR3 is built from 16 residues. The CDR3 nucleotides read TGTGCCAGCAGCTTGATACCGACAGGGAGGTACACTGAAGCTTTCTTT. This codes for CASSLIPTGRYTEAFF.

CDR3 sequence reads: CASSQDVRGWGNQPQHF. The CDR3 coding sequence is TGTGCCAGCAGCCAAGATGTCCGCGGCTGGGGGAATCAGCCCCAGCATTTT. V usage is TRBV14 and J usage is TRBJ1-5; D might be TRBD1 (5 bases). The CDR3 extends over 17 amino acids. Germline V gives CDR1 SGHDN, CDR2 FVKESK. The V end was cut by 0 bases, the J end by 4 bases, with 16 bases between.

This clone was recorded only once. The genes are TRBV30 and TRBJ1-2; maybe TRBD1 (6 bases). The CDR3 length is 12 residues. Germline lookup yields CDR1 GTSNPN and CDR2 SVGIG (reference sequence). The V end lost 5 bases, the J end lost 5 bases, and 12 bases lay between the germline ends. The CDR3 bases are TGTGCCTGGCTAGGGGGGGGGTATGGCTACACCTTC. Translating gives CAWLGGGYGYTF.

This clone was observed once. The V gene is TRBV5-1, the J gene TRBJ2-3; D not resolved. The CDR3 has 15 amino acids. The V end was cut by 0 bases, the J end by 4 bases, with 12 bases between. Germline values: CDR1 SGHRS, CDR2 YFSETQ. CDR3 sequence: CASSLASYVADTQYF. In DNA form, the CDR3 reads TGCGCCAGCAGCTTGGCTAGTTATGTTGCAGATACGCAGTATTTT.